These 26 T cell receptor beta chains were sequenced from one sample in a study of PD-L1 blockade in urothelial cancer. The repertoire was sequenced with immunoSEQ multiplex PCR; TCRdb's copy has only in-frame clones and lacks some. The table records around 40,000 clones, just over 90% of them present only once. Time point denoted: pretreatment peripheral blood. The source material was PBMCs, sampled around atezolizumab (anti-PD-L1) treatment. The receptors shown here come from a woman in her sixties or seventies with urothelial cancer.

V and J are TRBV4-1 and TRBJ2-7, with 7 bases matching TRBD2. The length of the CDR3 is 14 residues. The junction had 4 bases not matched to a gene; V was cut back by 0 bases and J by 5 bases. The germline V gene encodes CDR1 MGHRA and CDR2 YSYEKL. CDR3: CASSQDRGEDEQYF. Here the CDR3 DNA reads TGCGCCAGCAGCCAAGATCGGGGGGAGGACGAGCAGTACTTC.

The rearrangement links TRBV28 to TRBJ1-5; D is unclear. Germline V gives CDR1 MDHEN, CDR2 SYDVKM. V lost 3 bases and J lost 7, with 13 bases in between. There are 14 residues in the CDR3. The CDR3 nucleotides read TGTGCCAGCAGTTTGACTGGTGGAGGGCAGCCCCAGCATTTT. This encodes CASSLTGGGQPQHF.

The gene calls are TRBV10-2 and TRBJ2-1; 11 bases map to TRBD2. CDR1 WSHSY and CDR2 SAAADI come from the germline V gene. The V gene end was trimmed by 3 bases and the J gene end by 12 bases; junction bases not matched to a gene: 10. The CDR3 runs to 15 residues. The CDR3 coding sequence is TGCGCCAGCAGTGACTTTGGGCTAGCGGGAGGTGTGCAGTTCTTC. Amino acids: CASSDFGLAGGVQFF.

The count of this clone is one. J is TRBJ2-7 and V is TRBV4-3; 7 positions agree with TRBD2. V lost 3 bases, J lost 1 base, and 6 bases stayed unmatched. The CDR3 covers 15 residues. Germline CDR1 LGHNA, CDR2 YSLEER. CDR3 loop: CASSQSASGSYEQYF. The CDR3 DNA reads as TGCGCCAGCAGCCAGTCGGCTAGCGGATCCTACGAGCAGTACTTC.

The chain employs TRBV2 and TRBJ1-1; no definite D call. This CDR3 has 15 amino acids. The V end lost 9 bases, the J end lost 3 bases, and 20 bases lay between the germline ends. CDR1 and CDR2 from the germline V gene are SNHLY and FYNNEI. Here the CDR3 reads CASAVQRSGYTEAFF. CDR3 in DNA: TGTGCCAGTGCCGTCCAACGATCAGGATACACTGAAGCTTTCTTT.

The CDR3 DNA sequence: TGTGCCAGCAGCTTCGACAGGGGTGAAGCTTTCTTT. It encodes CASSFDRGEAFF. The J gene is TRBJ1-1, the V gene TRBV11-2; 8 bases are shared with TRBD1. The germline V gene has CDR1 SGHAT and CDR2 FQNNGV. The CDR3 totals 12 residues. The V gene end was trimmed by 3 bases and the J gene end by 7 bases; junction bases not matched to a gene: 1.

V is TRBV7-8 and J is TRBJ2-2; unclear D gene. V dropped 1 base and J dropped 5 bases, with 5 bases sitting between them. Germline loops: CDR1 SGHVS, CDR2 FQNEAQ. This CDR3 has 13 amino acids. The CDR3 coding sequence is TGTGCCAGCAGCTTAGAATCAACCGGGGAGCTGTTTTTT. Residues: CASSLESTGELFF. Combining the CDR3 with reference TRBV7-8 and TRBJ2-2 gives the whole variable domain GAGVSQSPRYKVAKRGQDVALRCDPISGHVSLFWYQQALGQGPEFLTYFQNEAQLDKSGLPSDRFFAERPEGSVSTLKIQRTQQEDSAVYLCASSLESTGELFFGEGSRLTVL.

This clone was observed once. V usage is TRBV28 and J usage is TRBJ2-7; 11 bases map to TRBD1. This CDR3 region has 15 residues. Germline V gene sequence: CDR1 MDHEN, CDR2 SYDVKM. V was pared by 8 bases and J by 0 bases, with 6 bases of the junction left unmatched. CDR3 amino acids: CASEGQGDFSYEQYF. CDR3 bases: TGTGCCAGCGAGGGACAGGGGGATTTCTCCTACGAGCAGTACTTC.

V and J are TRBV28 and TRBJ1-2; D might be TRBD1 (6 bases). V lost 4 bases and J lost 6, with 15 bases in between. The CDR3 runs to 14 residues. CDR1 and CDR2 (germline): MDHEN, SYDVKM. The CDR3 protein is CASSWRGGRNGYTF. The DNA of the CDR3 is TGTGCCAGCAGTTGGAGAGGGGGACGGAATGGCTACACCTTC.

The chain is built from TRBV19 and TRBJ2-1, with 15 bases identical to TRBD2. CDR1 is LNHDA, CDR2 SQIVND, per germline (reference sequence). The CDR3 is made up of 15 amino acids. The CDR3 is CAAGLAGGIYNEQFF. CDR3 nucleotide sequence: TGTGCAGCGGGACTAGCGGGAGGAATTTACAATGAGCAGTTCTTC.

This clone was detected only once. This chain joins TRBV6-6 and TRBJ2-7, with D possibly matching TRBD1 (6 bases). V shed 2 bases and J shed 4 bases, with 18 bases lying between them. Germline V gene sequence: CDR1 MNHNY, CDR2 SVGAGI (reference sequence). There are 16 residues in the CDR3. CDR3 nucleotides: TGTGCCAGCAGTTACACCAAACCAGGGGCTAGTTACGAGCAGTACTTC. This gives the protein CASSYTKPGASYEQYF.

The V and J genes are TRBV6-1 and TRBJ2-3; the D gene is possibly TRBD2 (5 bases). The CDR3 is made up of 13 amino acids. With 7 bases removed from V and 2 bases from J, the gap between germline ends came to 10 bases. Per the germline V gene, CDR1 is MNHNS and CDR2 is SASEGT. Here the CDR3 DNA reads TGTGCCAGCATGCGGGCGGACACAGATACGCAGTATTTT. This sequence encodes CASMRADTDTQYF.

The V and J genes are TRBV7-3 and TRBJ2-1, with 7 bases that match TRBD1. Germline V gene lookup returns CDR1 SGHTA and CDR2 FQGTGA. CDR3 length equals 18 residues. The V segment lost 1 base and the J segment 6 bases; nucleotides outside the gene matches: 15. CDR3 residues: CASSLIGYRGSRGNEQFF. The CDR3 DNA reads as TGTGCCAGCAGCTTAATAGGCTACAGGGGCTCACGGGGCAATGAGCAGTTCTTC.

The genes are TRBV1 and TRBJ2-2; the D call of TRBD2 is as the table states it, not checked on the DNA. TRBV1 is flagged as a pseudogene. This CDR3 has 15 amino acids. The CDR3 protein is CTSSQEGSSTGELFF. The CDR3 coding sequence is TGCACCAGCAGCCAGGAGGGTAGCAGCACCGGGGAGCTGTTTTTT.

The chain joins TRBV5-1 to TRBJ1-4, with D possibly being TRBD1 (5 bases). V was clipped by 1 base and J by 7 bases, with 17 bases between them. Looked up from germline, CDR1 is SGHRS and CDR2 is YFSETQ. CDR3 length: 16 residues. The CDR3 DNA sequence: TGCGCCAGCAGCTTGAGGCAGGGCGGGGATAGTGAAAAACTGTTTTTT. Protein product: CASSLRQGGDSEKLFF. Full variable domain (rest looked up from reference TRBV5-1 and TRBJ1-4): KAGVTQTPRYLIKTRGQQVTLSCSPISGHRSVSWYQQTPGQGLQFLFEYFSETQRNKGNFPGRFSGRQFSNSRSEMNVSTLELGDSALYLCASSLRQGGDSEKLFFGSGTQLSVL.

This chain connects TRBV9 to TRBJ2-1; 13 nucleotides agree with TRBD2. CDR1 is SGDLS and CDR2 is YYNGEE in the germline V gene. The length of the CDR3 is 16 residues. The ends lost 4 bases at V and 6 bases at J; junction bases unmatched: 7. CDR3 loop: CASSLGTSGAINEQFF. Here the CDR3 DNA reads TGTGCCAGCAGCCTCGGGACTAGCGGGGCTATCAATGAGCAGTTCTTC.

The chain is built from TRBV28 and TRBJ2-5; 14 nucleotides line up with TRBD2. Germline CDR1 and CDR2: MDHEN and SYDVKM. The V gene end was trimmed by 4 bases and the J gene end by 4 bases; junction bases not matched to a gene: 8. This CDR3 has 17 amino acids. The CDR3 is CASSSGTSGRGGETQYF. The DNA for the CDR3 is TGTGCCAGCAGTTCTGGGACTAGCGGGAGAGGAGGAGAGACCCAGTACTTC.

The gene calls are TRBV2 and TRBJ2-2; perhaps TRBD1 as D (6 bases). The CDR3 is 13 residues long. Germline CDR1 SNHLY, CDR2 FYNNEI. The V and J ends lost 11 bases and 2 bases respectively, with 12 bases between them. CDR3 sequence (DNA): TGTGCCTCCAGGGACATCAACACCGGGGAGCTGTTTTTT. Residues: CASRDINTGELFF. Drawing the rest from reference TRBV2 and TRBJ2-2, the complete variable domain is EPEVTQTPSHQVTQMGQEVILRCVPISNHLYFYWYRQILGQKVEFLVSFYNNEISEKSEIFDDQFSVERPDGSNFTLKIRSTKLEDSAMYFCASRDINTGELFFGEGSRLTVL.

The chain has TRBV4-2 and TRBJ2-5; TRBD2 matches 9 bases. Germline CDR1 reads LGHNA; CDR2 reads YNFKEQ. The CDR3 covers 16 residues. J gave up 5 bases and V 5 bases, and 12 bases lay outside the gene matches. DNA of the CDR3: TGTGCCAGCAGCAGACAGATAGCGGGAGCTTCGGAGACCCAGTACTTC. Its protein product is CASSRQIAGASETQYF.

The chain uses TRBV5-6 and TRBJ2-7; 9 bases line up with TRBD1. CDR1 and CDR2 (germline): SGHDT, YYEEEE. Losses at the gene ends were 4 bases for V and 6 bases for J; bases not matched to a gene: 11. This CDR3 has 15 amino acids. This CDR3 is CASSPGGTGFFEQYF. The CDR3 DNA is TGTGCCAGCAGCCCTGGCGGGACAGGGTTTTTCGAGCAGTACTTC.

V and J are TRBV5-4 and TRBJ1-1; D unclear. Trimming shortened V by 1 base and J by 0 bases, and 10 bases separated the two germline ends. Germline assignment: CDR1 SGHNT and CDR2 YYREEE (reference sequence). The CDR3 is made up of 15 amino acids. The CDR3 DNA sequence: TGTGCCAGCAGCTTGTTGGCCACAATGAACACTGAAGCTTTCTTT. Translation: CASSLLATMNTEAFF.

This chain connects TRBV5-4 to TRBJ2-5; TRBD2 might be the D (5 bases). Germline CDR1 and CDR2: SGHNT and YYREEE (reference sequence). The CDR3 consists of 15 residues. Trimming left V 3 bases short and J 1 base short, with 13 bases between. The CDR3: CASSSRERGQETQYF. For the CDR3, the DNA is TGTGCCAGCAGCTCCCGGGAACGGGGCCAAGAGACCCAGTACTTC.

The J gene is TRBJ2-5, the V gene TRBV4-1, with 8 bases matching TRBD2. The CDR3 runs to 17 residues. V trimming: 0 bases; J trimming: 2 bases; junction bases outside the gene matches: 8. Germline V gene sequence: CDR1 MGHRA, CDR2 YSYEKL. The CDR3 spells CASSQDAAGGVQETQYF. CDR3 in DNA: TGCGCCAGCAGCCAAGATGCCGCGGGAGGTGTTCAAGAGACCCAGTACTTC.

The gene calls are TRBV11-2 and TRBJ1-1, with D unresolved. V was cut by 5 bases and J by 4 bases, with 11 bases left in between. The CDR3 has 13 amino acids. Germline V gives CDR1 SGHAT, CDR2 FQNNGV. In DNA, the CDR3 is TGTGCCAGCAGCGAGCAGACTGGCACTGAAGCTTTCTTT. This sequence encodes CASSEQTGTEAFF.

V is TRBV19 and J is TRBJ2-2, with 8 bases aligning to TRBD1. The CDR3 loop spans 15 amino acids. The V gene end was trimmed by 3 bases and the J gene end by 2 bases; junction bases not matched to a gene: 2. Per germline, CDR1 LNHDA and CDR2 SQIVND (reference sequence). The CDR3: CASSMGTGNTGELFF. As DNA, the CDR3 is TGTGCCAGTAGTATGGGGACAGGCAACACCGGGGAGCTGTTTTTT.

The J gene is TRBJ2-7, the V gene TRBV6-1; D not certain. Trimming removed 2 bases from V and 2 bases from J, with 10 bases in between. This CDR3 is built from 14 residues. Germline V lookup: CDR1 MNHNS, CDR2 SASEGT. CDR3 region: CASSERGSAYEQYF. The CDR3 nucleotides read TGTGCCAGCAGTGAACGAGGCAGTGCCTACGAGCAGTACTTC.